The 9 T cell receptor beta chains reported below all come from one sample, sequenced in a study of cytomegalovirus exposure and HLA in healthy donors. The primer mix had 60 Vbeta and 13 Jbeta primers. Sequenced by immunoSEQ multiplex PCR; TCRdb stores in-frame clones only, minus some. The table includes 55,000 or so clones, 80% to 85% detected once. Sample: PBMCs. The receptors were sampled from a young man in good health and CMV-seronegative.

This chain's CDR3 is CASSQAWGAGGPSNEQFF. CDR3 DNA: TGCGCCAGCAGCCAAGCTTGGGGAGCGGGAGGGCCATCAAATGAGCAGTTCTTC. V and J are TRBV4-1 and TRBJ2-1; TRBD2 aligns across 10 bases. Germline loops: CDR1 MGHRA, CDR2 YSYEKL. V dropped 1 base and J dropped 7; count of bases not matched to a gene: 13. The CDR3 runs 18 residues.

The rearrangement joins TRBV6-5 to TRBJ1-5, with D perhaps matching TRBD1 (6 bases). Germline CDR1 MNHEY, CDR2 SVGAGI. With 6 bases removed from V and 7 bases from J, the gap between germline ends came to 13 bases. CDR3 length: 13 amino acids. The CDR3 coding sequence is TGTGCCAGCAGCGACAGGTTTGACCAGCCCCAGCATTTT. This codes for CASSDRFDQPQHF.

This clone has a handful of counts. The rearrangement uses TRBV5-6 and TRBJ2-5, with TRBD2 matching 11 bases. V gave up 1 base and J gave up 10 bases; unmatched junction bases: 9. CDR3 size: 15 residues. CDR1 is SGHDT and CDR2 is YYEEEE in the germline V gene. The CDR3 DNA reads TGTGCCAGCAGCTTGTTGGGCGCTAGCGGGAGGAACCAGTACTTC. Protein sequence: CASSLLGASGRNQYF.

CDR3 sequence reads: CASSQSAGGSSYEQYF. DNA of the CDR3: TGCGCCAGCAGCCAAAGCGCGGGAGGGAGCTCCTACGAGCAGTACTTC. The chain links TRBV4-1 to TRBJ2-7, with 9 bases identical to TRBD2. Germline V gene sequence: CDR1 MGHRA, CDR2 YSYEKL. CDR3 size: 16 residues. Trimming removed 2 bases from V and 0 bases from J; junction bases left unmatched: 5.

This clone was seen more than once but under ten times. This chain connects TRBV19 to TRBJ1-5; 9 positions agree with TRBD1. Germline lookup yields CDR1 LNHDA and CDR2 SQIVND (reference sequence). V lost 5 bases, J lost 7 bases, and 9 bases stayed unmatched. There are 15 residues in the CDR3. The CDR3 here is CASSLLTGGGQPQHF. The CDR3 DNA is TGTGCCAGTAGTCTCTTAACAGGGGGCGGGCAGCCCCAGCATTTT. The full variable domain, its missing parts supplied by reference TRBV19 and TRBJ1-5, is DGGITQSPKYLFRKEGQNVTLSCEQNLNHDAMYWYRQDPGQGLRLIYYSQIVNDFQKGDIAEGYSVSREKKESFPLTVTSAQKNPTAFYLCASSLLTGGGQPQHFGDGTRLSIL.

The chain joins TRBV9 to TRBJ2-3; D is possibly TRBD2 (7 bases). The CDR3 totals 15 residues. The germline gives CDR1 SGDLS, CDR2 YYNGEE. Trimming left V 3 bases short and J 4 bases short, with 15 bases between. This chain's CDR3 is CASSGGGRGSDTQYF. The CDR3 DNA sequence: TGTGCCAGCAGCGGGGGGGGCAGGGGCTCAGATACGCAGTATTTT. Looking up the rest from reference TRBV9 and TRBJ2-3 gives the full variable domain: DSGVTQTPKHLITATGQRVTLRCSPRSGDLSVYWYQQSLDQGLQFLIQYYNGEERAKGNILERFSAQQFPDLHSELNLSSLELGDSALYFCASSGGGRGSDTQYFGPGTRLTVL.

J is TRBJ1-4 and V is TRBV5-1; weak D call: TRBD1 (6 bases). Germline V gene lookup returns CDR1 SGHRS and CDR2 YFSETQ. V lost 2 bases and J lost 4, with 12 bases in between. This CDR3 has 15 amino acids. Here the CDR3 reads CASSLGQTNNEKLFF. The CDR3 DNA follows: TGCGCCAGCAGCTTAGGACAGACCAATAATGAAAAACTGTTTTTT.

This clone appeared a single time. This chain uses TRBV27 with TRBJ2-1; D is undetermined. Germline CDR1 and CDR2: MNHEY and SMNVEV (reference sequence). The V end was cut by 6 bases, the J end by 6 bases, with 6 bases between. CDR3 length: 11 amino acids. CDR3 nucleotides: TGTGCCAGCAGGACAATCAATGAGCAGTTCTTC. It yields the protein CASRTINEQFF.

The chain is built from TRBV19 and TRBJ1-5; D perhaps matches TRBD1 (6 bases). Germline CDR1 is LNHDA and CDR2 is SQIVND (reference sequence). V lost 3 bases, J lost 5 bases, and 14 bases lay in between. CDR3 length: 15 amino acids. The CDR3 DNA reads as TGTGCCAGTAGTATCAGACAGTACAGGGATCAGCCCCAGCATTTT. Amino acids: CASSIRQYRDQPQHF. Full variable domain (outside the CDR3, taken from reference TRBV19 and TRBJ1-5): DGGITQSPKYLFRKEGQNVTLSCEQNLNHDAMYWYRQDPGQGLRLIYYSQIVNDFQKGDIAEGYSVSREKKESFPLTVTSAQKNPTAFYLCASSIRQYRDQPQHFGDGTRLSIL.